This T cell receptor (beta chain) was profiled in a study of shared clonotypes between healthy human individuals. Between the trimmed V and J ends, which lost 3 bases and 8 bases, there was a span of 5 bases. Germline V CDR1 and CDR2: KGHSH, LQKENI. The length of the CDR3 is 11 residues. On this clone: The same CDR3 is also encoded by other DNA sequences in this sample.

Generated by immunoSEQ multiplex PCR, the TCRdb table keeps only in-frame clones and is missing some. The data contain roughly 2.2 million clones, 85% to 95% of them singletons. The study drew all its donors from Caucasian adults living in Nashville, Tennessee. Sequencing used naive CD4+ T cells from PBMCs. As to subset: CD45RA+ positively selected. J is TRBJ2-1 and V is TRBV18; tentatively, D is TRBD2 (5 bases). This receptor was obtained from a young man in good health. Some clones in this sample may be carry-over from other donors' samples. The CDR3 loop reads CASSPSDEQFF. The CDR3, as DNA: TGTGCCAGCTCACCTAGCGATGAGCAGTTCTTC.